Presented here are 23 T cell receptor beta chains from one specimen sequenced in a study of shared clonotypes between healthy human individuals. Profiling relied on immunoSEQ multiplex PCR, and the TCRdb table lists in-frame clones only, not all of them. This table has 550,000 to 700,000 clones, around 78% appearing once. The specimen was memory CD4+ T cells sorted from blood. Subset of the sample: CD45RA-negative fraction. The receptors here all came from a woman aged 30 to 39 in good health.

The chain joins TRBV7-2 to TRBJ2-5, with a tentative D call TRBD2 (6 bases). CDR1 is SGHTA, CDR2 FQGNSA, per germline. This CDR3 is 15 amino acids long. The germline V and J ends were trimmed by 0 bases and 6 bases, with 14 bases remaining between them. CDR3 loop: CASSLALVAGKTQYF. CDR3 DNA sequence: TGTGCCAGCAGCTTAGCGTTGGTGGCGGGGAAGACCCAGTACTTC. The full variable domain, with the rest looked up from reference TRBV7-2 and TRBJ2-5, is GAGVSQSPSNKVTEKGKDVELRCDPISGHTALYWYRQSLGQGLEFLIYFQGNSAPDKSGLPSDRFSAERTGGSVSTLTIQRTQQEDSAVYLCASSLALVAGKTQYFGPGTRLLVL.

This sequence joins TRBV2 and TRBJ1-5, with TRBD1 matching over 7 bases. The V segment lost 7 bases and the J segment 2 bases; nucleotides outside the gene matches: 8. Germline V lookup: CDR1 SNHLY, CDR2 FYNNEI. The CDR3 runs to 15 residues. Here the CDR3 DNA reads TGTGCCAGCACCTGGGACAGCCTTGGCAATCAGCCCCAGCATTTT. Translated, it gives CASTWDSLGNQPQHF.

Concerning this clone: The sample contains more than one DNA sequence encoding this CDR3. This sequence joins TRBV5-1 and TRBJ1-1; no reliable D call. Looked up from germline, CDR1 is SGHRS and CDR2 is YFSETQ. Trimming left V 0 bases short and J 1 base short, with 7 bases between. There are 14 residues in the CDR3. Here the CDR3 reads CASSLVGGNTEAFF. Here the CDR3 DNA reads TGCGCCAGCAGCTTGGTCGGAGGGAACACTGAAGCTTTCTTT.

The sample holds a few counts of this clone. The chain couples TRBV7-9 to TRBJ2-3; 9 nucleotides align to TRBD2. Germline V gives CDR1 SEHNR, CDR2 FQNEAQ (reference sequence). This CDR3 has 17 residues. J was trimmed by 2 bases and V by 3 bases; bases with no gene match: 9. In DNA form, the CDR3 reads TGTGCCAGCAGCTTGACCCGACTAGCGGTAAACACAGATACGCAGTATTTT. The encoded protein is CASSLTRLAVNTDTQYF. Looking up the rest from reference TRBV7-9 and TRBJ2-3 gives the full variable domain: DTGVSQNPRHKITKRGQNVTFRCDPISEHNRLYWYRQTLGQGPEFLTYFQNEAQLEKSRLLSDRFSAERPKGSFSTLEIQRTEQGDSAMYLCASSLTRLAVNTDTQYFGPGTRLTVL.

The chain carries TRBV27 and TRBJ2-3; D gene ambiguous. The CDR3 has 13 amino acids. Trimming took off 2 bases at V and 6 bases at J, with 9 bases between the two ends. The germline V gene encodes CDR1 MNHEY and CDR2 SMNVEV (reference sequence). CDR3 sequence reads: CASSLISEDTQYF. For the CDR3, the DNA is TGTGCCAGCAGTTTAATCTCGGAGGATACGCAGTATTTT.

The J gene is TRBJ1-5, the V gene TRBV5-1; TRBD1 matches 8 bases. J was trimmed by 5 bases and V by 4 bases; bases with no gene match: 8. Looked up from germline, CDR1 is SGHRS and CDR2 is YFSETQ. The CDR3 loop spans 15 amino acids. The CDR3 is CASSPTTGVDQPQHF. As DNA, the CDR3 is TGCGCCAGCAGCCCGACGACAGGGGTGGATCAGCCCCAGCATTTT.

This clone has a single count. This chain connects TRBV6-1 to TRBJ2-7, with TRBD1 matching 9 bases. Looked up from germline, CDR1 is MNHNS and CDR2 is SASEGT. This CDR3 has 18 amino acids. The J segment lost 0 bases and the V segment lost 4 bases, leaving 13 bases of the junction unmatched. This chain's CDR3 is CASSGRGRTGGGSYEQYF. DNA of the CDR3: TGTGCCAGCAGTGGAAGGGGGAGAACAGGGGGCGGCTCCTACGAGCAGTACTTC.

In this sample, this clone turned up a few times. The rearrangement links TRBV28 to TRBJ2-2; TRBD1 is a possible D gene (6 bases). V lost 5 bases to trimming and J lost 3 bases, with 13 bases between them. The CDR3 totals 15 residues. Germline V gives CDR1 MDHEN, CDR2 SYDVKM. CDR3 sequence (DNA): TGTGCCAGCAGTCGAGGGGGTGGGGACACCGGGGAGCTGTTTTTT. Protein sequence: CASSRGGGDTGELFF.

CDR3 residues: CASSSPGLAVQETQYF. CDR3 in DNA: TGTGCCAGCAGCTCTCCGGGACTAGCGGTCCAAGAGACCCAGTACTTC. The chain carries TRBV5-5 and TRBJ2-5; TRBD2 matches at 11 bases. This CDR3 contains 16 residues. The V and J ends lost 3 bases and 1 base, in that order; junction bases with no gene match: 5. CDR1 SGHKS and CDR2 YYEKEE come from the germline V gene (reference sequence).

The chain employs TRBV7-2 and TRBJ2-2; D remains ambiguous. Trimming pared 3 bases from V and 0 bases from J, leaving 8 bases between. Per germline, CDR1 SGHTA and CDR2 FQGNSA. The CDR3 contains 15 residues. CDR3 bases: TGTGCCAGCAGCTTCGATACAACGAACACCGGGGAGCTGTTTTTT. Amino acids: CASSFDTTNTGELFF.

The chain couples TRBV7-6 to TRBJ1-2, with D perhaps TRBD1 (5 bases). CDR3 size: 13 residues. CDR1 is SGHVS and CDR2 is FNYEAQ in the germline V gene. Trimming stripped 3 bases from V and 6 bases from J, with 11 bases between. The CDR3 reads CASSFNSGDGYTF. The CDR3 DNA is TGTGCCAGCAGCTTCAACTCGGGGGATGGCTACACCTTC.

This sequence joins TRBV15 and TRBJ1-5, with D unresolved. Germline CDR1 and CDR2: LNHNV and YYDKDF (reference sequence). The CDR3 extends over 13 amino acids. Trimming left V 5 bases short and J 5 bases short, with 10 bases between. In nucleotides, the CDR3 is TGTGCCACCAGCGTAGGTTTGGATCAGCCCCAGCATTTT. It is translated as CATSVGLDQPQHF. The full variable domain, rest sourced from reference TRBV15 and TRBJ1-5, is DAMVIQNPRYQVTQFGKPVTLSCSQTLNHNVMYWYQQKSSQAPKLLFHYYDKDFNNEADTPDNFQSRRPNTSFCFLDIRSPGLGDTAMYLCATSVGLDQPQHFGDGTRLSIL.

The chain links TRBV10-2 to TRBJ2-7, with 8 bases lining up with TRBD1. Germline CDR1 and CDR2: WSHSY and SAAADI. The V segment lost 6 bases and the J segment 6 bases; nucleotides outside the gene matches: 10. This CDR3 region has 14 residues. In DNA, the CDR3 is TGCGCCAGCAGGGAAGGACAGGGTCTATTCGAGCAGTACTTC. Its protein is CASREGQGLFEQYF.

The rearrangement uses TRBV11-2 and TRBJ2-5, with 7 bases fitting TRBD1. Germline V gene sequence: CDR1 SGHAT, CDR2 FQNNGV. This CDR3 contains 14 residues. Trimming took 5 bases from V and 5 from J; bases not matched to a gene: 8. CDR3 coding DNA: TGTGCCAGCAGCCCAATTACAGGGGTCGAGACCCAGTACTTC. This sequence encodes CASSPITGVETQYF.

The rearrangement joins TRBV28 to TRBJ2-3; D might be TRBD1 (6 bases). Trimming took 2 bases from V and 4 from J, leaving 7 bases between them. The germline CDR1 and CDR2 sequences are MDHEN and SYDVKM. The CDR3 covers 13 residues. As DNA, the CDR3 is TGTGCCAGCAGTTTAGGGGGCGCAGATACGCAGTATTTT. It codes for CASSLGGADTQYF.

Many counts were recorded for this clone. This sample includes further DNA sequences coding for the same CDR3. This chain's CDR3 is CASSLTLAGGTGELFF. DNA for the CDR3: TGCGCCAGCAGCTTGACACTAGCGGGAGGCACCGGGGAGCTGTTTTTT. This chain uses TRBV5-1 with TRBJ2-2; 12 bases are a match to TRBD2. Per germline, CDR1 SGHRS and CDR2 YFSETQ. The CDR3 runs to 16 residues. The V and J ends lost 1 base and 4 bases, in that order; junction bases with no gene match: 2.

The rearrangement uses TRBV11-1 and TRBJ2-7; TRBD2 matches at 8 bases. V lost 6 bases to trimming and J lost 4 bases; unmatched junction nucleotides: 8. The CDR3 contains 14 residues. The germline gives CDR1 SGHAT, CDR2 FQDESV (reference sequence). Written as DNA, the CDR3 is TGTGCCAGCAGACCCCGAGCGGGAGCTTACGAGCAGTACTTC. It encodes CASRPRAGAYEQYF.

This chain links TRBV5-8 with TRBJ1-1, with D possibly TRBD1 on 5 matching bases. In germline, CDR1 is SGHTS, CDR2 YDEGEE. Trimming cost V 3 bases and J 6 bases, with 12 bases left between them. CDR3 length: 13 residues. Here the CDR3 reads CASSSYRQPEAFF. CDR3 bases: TGTGCCAGCAGCTCATATCGACAGCCTGAAGCTTTCTTT. Full variable domain (remainder filled in from reference TRBV5-8 and TRBJ1-1): EAGVTQSPTHLIKTRGQQATLRCSPISGHTSVYWYQQALGLGLQFLLWYDEGEERNRGNFPPRFSGRQFPNYSSELNVNALELEDSALYLCASSSYRQPEAFFGQGTRLTVV.

The chain recombines TRBV5-4 with TRBJ2-1, with unresolved D. CDR3 size: 13 residues. V was clipped by 0 bases and J by 7 bases, with 8 bases between them. Germline V CDR1 and CDR2: SGHNT, YYREEE (reference sequence). DNA for the CDR3: TGTGCCAGCAGCTTGGGGTCTCGGAATGAGCAGTTCTTC. Its translation: CASSLGSRNEQFF.

This clone was found a few times. In the same sample, other DNA sequences code for this CDR3. The chain recombines TRBV28 with TRBJ1-4; D not resolved. The germline V and J ends were trimmed by 8 bases and 0 bases, with 7 bases remaining between them. Germline V CDR1 and CDR2: MDHEN, SYDVKM. This CDR3 comprises 13 residues. DNA for the CDR3: TGTGCCAGCTCCCGAACAACTAATGAAAAACTGTTTTTT. Translation gives CASSRTTNEKLFF. Based on the CDR3 plus reference TRBV28 and TRBJ1-4, the full variable domain is DVKVTQSSRYLVKRTGEKVFLECVQDMDHENMFWYRQDPGLGLRLIYFSYDVKMKEKGDIPEGYSVSREKKERFSLILESASTNQTSMYLCASSRTTNEKLFFGSGTQLSVL.

The chain uses TRBV5-1 and TRBJ2-5, with 7 bases fitting TRBD1. Per the germline V gene, CDR1 is SGHRS and CDR2 is YFSETQ. The CDR3 is 15 amino acids. V lost 1 base and J lost 1; bases outside the gene matches: 4. CDR3 in DNA: TGCGCCAGCAGCTTGATGGGACAGACCCAAGAGACCCAGTACTTC. This codes for CASSLMGQTQETQYF.

The V call is TRBV28, the J call TRBJ1-5; D is undetermined. The CDR3 contains 15 residues. Germline CDR1 is MDHEN and CDR2 is SYDVKM. Between the trimmed V and J ends, which lost 2 bases and 2 bases, there was a span of 10 bases. This CDR3 reads CASSLLTLGNQPQHF. As DNA, the CDR3 is TGTGCCAGCAGTTTACTCACACTGGGCAATCAGCCCCAGCATTTT.

The sample holds a few counts of this clone. The J gene is TRBJ1-5, the V gene TRBV28; 7 bases agree with TRBD1. Germline V lookup: CDR1 MDHEN, CDR2 SYDVKM. The length of the CDR3 is 15 residues. The junction had 12 bases not matched to a gene; V was cut back by 6 bases and J by 7 bases. The DNA of the CDR3 is TGTGCCAGCAGCCCCCACCGACAGGGAGGACAGCCCCAGCATTTT. It codes for CASSPHRQGGQPQHF.